This T cell receptor beta chain came from a study of tumor and adjacent non-tumor tissue in lung cancer. Study background: Each sample yielded 3.5 million to 4.5 million productive TCRbeta reads on average. Overall study results and limits: TCR diversity was significantly greater in tumor than normal lung tissue. In normal lung, the top 100 clones were significantly more dominant than in tumor.

This sample's RNA came from whole unsorted tissue. To note about this clonotype: The antigen is unknown.

The CDR3 contains 14 residues. Germline V gene data show CDR1 as SGHAT and CDR2 as FQNNGV. The V and J ends lost 7 bases and 4 bases respectively, with 17 bases between them. The library came from three nested PCR rounds adapted from ARM-PCR protocols. TCRdb re-derived calls from the multiplex PCR reads in MiXCR, one entry per CDR3 protein. The table lists 90,000 to 110,000 distinct CDR3 sequences, roughly 80% of them singletons. The chain carries TRBV11-2 and TRBJ2-7; tentative D call: TRBD2 (6 bases). The sequence came from a woman in her fifties or sixties with non-small cell lung cancer. Sequencing was done on a sample of lung tumor tissue. The CDR3 spells CASNRDCGGYEQYF. In DNA, the CDR3 is TGTGCCAGCAATCGGGACTGCGGAGGATACGAGCAGTACTTC. Filled out from reference TRBV11-2 and TRBJ2-7, the complete variable domain reads EAGVAQSPRYKIIEKRQSVAFWCNPISGHATLYWYQQILGQGPKLLIQFQNNGVVDDSQLPKDRFSAERLKGVDSTLKIQPAKLEDSAVYLCASNRDCGGYEQYFGPGTRLTVT.